A selection of T cell receptor beta chains follows, all from one sample in a study of T cell repertoires in cytomegalovirus infection. TCRdb independently ran MiXCR on the reads; one entry per CDR3 protein. The sample holds about 450,000 distinct CDR3 sequences, approximately 33% seen once. Source material: PBMCs. The receptors here all came from a human donor in good health (CMV status not recorded). Some clones in this sample may be carry-over from other donors' samples. The CDR3 runs from the conserved cysteine through the conserved F or W. A D gene is named only where the DNA matches it firmly. Clone size is not always given. Where it is, it says once, few, many or a class for expanded clones.

.,TRBJ1-1,TRBV5-1,.,TGCGCCAGCAGCGTAAGTGTAGCCCCGAACACTGAAGCTTTCTTT,CASSVSVAPNTEAFF
.,TRBJ1-1,TRBV19,.,TGTGCCAGTAGTATAGTTTCGCGAGATGAAGCTTTCTTT,CASSIVSRDEAFF
.,TRBJ1-2,TRBV7-2,many,TGTGCCAGCAGCTTAGCAGGCCCCAACTATGGCTACACCTTC,CASSLAGPNYGYTF
.,TRBJ1-5,TRBV6-2/TRBV6-3,.,TGTGCCAGCGGGCCACGCCAGCCCACGCATTTT,CASGPRQPTHF
.,TRBJ1-4,TRBV12-3/TRBV12-4,.,TGTGCCAGCACCCTCGCGGGGCTTGCTAATGAAAATCTGTTTTTT,CASTLAGLANENLFF
.,TRBJ1-4,TRBV27,few,TGTGCCAGCAGTTTGTTGGGGGCGCAGGAAAAACTGTTTTTT,CASSLLGAQEKLFF
.,TRBJ1-1,TRBV20-1,.,TGCAGTGCTAGAGATGAAGGACGGAGGCGGGAAGCTTTCTTT,CSARDEGRRREAFF
.,TRBJ2-7,TRBV7-8,many,TGTGCCAGCAGCTCGGGGCCAGGATCTTACGAGCAGTACTTC,CASSSGPGSYEQYF
.,TRBJ1-6,TRBV6-4,.,TGTGCCACCCCGGGGGGACGTCCCTATAATTCACCCCTCCACTTT,CATPGGRPYNSPLHF
.,TRBJ2-1,TRBV2,few,TGTGCCAGCGACATAACTCCGGGACTCAGGTTCTTC,CASDITPGLRFF
.,TRBJ1-2,TRBV7-2,many,TGTGCCAGCAGCTTTTCGGCGTGGGAGGGAAACTATGGCTACACCTTC,CASSFSAWEGNYGYTF
.,TRBJ2-3,TRBV7-2,.,TGTGCCAGCAGCTTAGTTTCCGGGGCTTTTACAGATACGCAGTATTTT,CASSLVSGAFTDTQYF
TRBD2,TRBJ2-3,TRBV28,.,TGTGCCAGCAATGACCGGTCCGGGACTAAACCCCCAGATACGCAGTATTTT,CASNDRSGTKPPDTQYF
.,TRBJ1-3,TRBV7-2,many,TGTGCCAGCAGCTTTCCCGGCGGTGGTGCAGGAAACACCATATATTTT,CASSFPGGGAGNTIYF